These 18 T cell receptor beta chains came from one sample sequenced in a study of long-term antiretroviral therapy in people with HIV. Researchers report immunoSEQ v3.0 was run at survey level. Libraries were prepared by immunoSEQ multiplex PCR; TCRdb keeps only in-frame clonotypes and omits some of them. The sample yields 26,000 or so clones, roughly 82% seen once. The sample here was unsorted PBMCs, taken 0.8 years before starting antiretroviral therapy. All receptors derive from a man aged 18 to 29 with HIV.

The rearrangement uses TRBV29-1 and TRBJ1-1, with 9 bases identical to TRBD1. The J segment lost 1 base and the V segment lost 7 bases, leaving 10 bases of the junction unmatched. CDR3 length: 15 residues. Germline CDR1 is SQVTM and CDR2 is ANQGSEA. CDR3 sequence (DNA): TGCAGCGCAGAACAGGGGGCTGGAGGGAACACTGAAGCTTTCTTT. This translates into CSAEQGAGGNTEAFF.

The chain is built from TRBV4-1 and TRBJ2-2, with 9 bases matching TRBD2. V was clipped by 3 bases and J by 1 base; unmatched bases: 6. From germline, CDR1 is MGHRA and CDR2 YSYEKL. The CDR3 is made up of 17 amino acids. The DNA of the CDR3 is TGCGCCAGCAGCCAGCTTGCTAGCGGGGAGAACACCGGGGAGCTGTTTTTT. This codes for CASSQLASGENTGELFF.

This sequence joins TRBV2 and TRBJ1-6; TRBD1 might be the D (5 bases). Germline V lookup: CDR1 SNHLY, CDR2 FYNNEI. V lost 6 bases and J 7 bases, leaving 13 bases between the germline ends. The CDR3 consists of 14 residues. This CDR3 reads CASRSQGGNSPLHF. Written as DNA, the CDR3 is TGTGCCAGCAGGAGTCAGGGAGGGAATTCACCCCTCCACTTT.

The rearrangement uses TRBV6-5 and TRBJ2-5, with D tentatively TRBD1 (5 bases). Trimming stripped 6 bases from V and 5 bases from J, with 16 bases between. The CDR3 runs 14 residues. Germline CDR1 and CDR2: MNHEY and SVGAGI. The CDR3 protein is CASSKGQGWETQYF. The CDR3 nucleotides are TGTGCCAGCAGCAAGGGGCAGGGTTGGGAGACCCAGTACTTC.

The V call is TRBV2, the J call TRBJ2-7; no definite D call. Germline V gene lookup returns CDR1 SNHLY and CDR2 FYNNEI. This CDR3 is built from 14 residues. V lost 7 bases and J 6 bases, leaving 19 bases between the germline ends. CDR3 residues: CASKGFGPPGEQYF. CDR3 sequence (DNA): TGTGCCAGCAAAGGATTCGGACCGCCTGGCGAGCAGTACTTC.

The rearrangement joins TRBV11-2 to TRBJ2-3; D is perhaps TRBD1 or TRBD2 (6 bases each). Trimming cost V 4 bases and J 3 bases, with 17 bases left between them. This CDR3 has 16 amino acids. The germline CDR1 and CDR2 sequences are SGHAT and FQNNGV. CDR3 residues: CASSWGAAGQTDTQYF. The CDR3 nucleotides read TGTGCCAGCAGCTGGGGGGCGGCGGGACAAACAGATACGCAGTATTTT.

The V gene is TRBV7-2, the J gene TRBJ2-7; 8 bases map to TRBD2. Germline V gene lookup returns CDR1 SGHTA and CDR2 FQGNSA. The trim removed 3 bases at V and 0 bases at J, leaving 4 bases unmatched. CDR3 length: 15 amino acids. The CDR3 here is CASSFLAGHSYEQYF. CDR3 in DNA: TGTGCCAGCAGCTTCCTAGCGGGCCACTCCTACGAGCAGTACTTC. The full variable domain, its missing parts supplied by reference TRBV7-2 and TRBJ2-7, is GAGVSQSPSNKVTEKGKDVELRCDPISGHTALYWYRQSLGQGLEFLIYFQGNSAPDKSGLPSDRFSAERTGGSVSTLTIQRTQQEDSAVYLCASSFLAGHSYEQYFGPGTRLTVT.

The chain is built from TRBV6-5 and TRBJ2-2; a possible D gene is TRBD2 (6 bases). CDR3 length: 14 residues. CDR1 is MNHEY, CDR2 SVGAGI, per germline. V lost 0 bases to trimming and J lost 5 bases, with 7 bases between them. CDR3 sequence reads: CASSYSGGTGELFF. The CDR3 DNA follows: TGTGCCAGCAGTTACTCGGGGGGTACCGGGGAGCTGTTTTTT.

The chain is built from TRBV11-2 and TRBJ2-1, with TRBD2 matching over 9 bases. The CDR3 extends over 14 amino acids. The trim removed 10 bases at V and 9 bases at J, leaving 13 bases unmatched. Germline V gene sequence: CDR1 SGHAT, CDR2 FQNNGV. This chain's CDR3 is CATREGREGGEQFF. CDR3 DNA: TGTGCCACGCGGGAGGGGCGGGAGGGCGGTGAGCAGTTCTTC.

The V gene is TRBV13, the J gene TRBJ1-2; tentative D call: TRBD1 (6 bases). CDR3 size: 13 residues. Between the trimmed V and J ends, which lost 6 bases and 4 bases, there was a span of 12 bases. The V gene's germline CDR1 is PRHDT and CDR2 FYEKMQ (reference sequence). The CDR3 is CASSPRTAYGYTF. CDR3 sequence (DNA): TGTGCCAGCAGTCCAAGGACAGCCTATGGCTACACCTTC.

The chain combines TRBV7-3 with TRBJ2-2, with TRBD2 as a possible D gene (5 bases). This CDR3 has 15 residues. V shed 7 bases and J shed 5 bases, with 17 bases lying between them. Germline assignment: CDR1 SGHTA and CDR2 FQGTGA. The CDR3 protein is CASTLVGGGTGELFF. In nucleotides, the CDR3 is TGTGCCAGCACCCTTGTCGGTGGAGGAACCGGGGAGCTGTTTTTT.

Only a few counts were recorded for this clone. This chain joins TRBV4-1 and TRBJ2-7; 14 nucleotides match TRBD2. Unmatched junction bases numbered 3, after V lost 1 base and J lost 4 bases. This CDR3 is built from 16 residues. Germline V gene data show CDR1 as MGHRA and CDR2 as YSYEKL. The CDR3 here is CASSQVGTSGGYEQYF. The CDR3 region has the DNA TGCGCCAGCAGCCAAGTTGGGACTAGCGGGGGATACGAGCAGTACTTC.

CDR3 DNA: TGTGCCAGCAGCTCCCCGAGGGGCGGGAGGGCCGCAGATACGCAGTATTTT. Its translation: CASSSPRGGRAADTQYF. The rearrangement uses TRBV7-8 and TRBJ2-3, with 9 bases aligning to TRBD2. V gave up 4 bases and J gave up 4 bases; unmatched junction bases: 12. The CDR3 is 17 amino acids. The germline V gene encodes CDR1 SGHVS and CDR2 FQNEAQ.

In nucleotides, the CDR3 is TGTGCCATCAGACACGATGACACAGATACGCAGTATTTT. Protein: CAIRHDDTDTQYF. The chain links TRBV10-3 to TRBJ2-3; D call uncertain. Germline V lookup: CDR1 ENHRY, CDR2 SYGVKD. V dropped 6 bases and J dropped 2 bases, with 9 bases sitting between them. This CDR3 region has 13 residues.

This chain connects TRBV11-2 to TRBJ2-3, with no clear D. Germline values: CDR1 SGHAT, CDR2 FQNNGV. This CDR3 has 15 amino acids. The V gene lost 5 bases and the J gene lost 0 bases, with 12 bases spanning the gap. This chain's CDR3 is CASSPLAASTDTQYF. The CDR3 DNA is TGTGCCAGCAGCCCCCTGGCGGCTAGCACAGATACGCAGTATTTT.

The V gene is TRBV2, the J gene TRBJ2-7; D may be TRBD1 (6 bases). This CDR3 region has 13 residues. From germline, CDR1 is SNHLY and CDR2 FYNNEI. Between the trimmed V and J ends, which lost 10 bases and 6 bases, there was a span of 19 bases. CDR3: CATRGSRAGEQYF. The CDR3 bases are TGTGCCACCAGGGGCAGTCGGGCTGGCGAGCAGTACTTC.

The CDR3 loop reads CATRTSGSSSYNEQFF. CDR3 bases: TGTGCCACCAGGACTTCTGGATCCAGCTCCTACAATGAGCAGTTCTTC. The chain couples TRBV2 to TRBJ2-1, with D possibly TRBD2 on 5 matching bases. Deletions cut 10 bases from V and 0 bases from J, with 19 bases between. Germline V lookup: CDR1 SNHLY, CDR2 FYNNEI. This CDR3 comprises 16 residues.

The chain carries TRBV7-3 and TRBJ2-1; tentatively, D is TRBD2 (6 bases). Germline assignment: CDR1 SGHTA and CDR2 FQGTGA. The CDR3 spans 14 residues. Trimming left V 4 bases short and J 7 bases short, with 14 bases between. The CDR3 here is CASSSFGGGNEQFF. The CDR3 DNA is TGTGCCAGCAGCTCATTCGGGGGAGGTAATGAGCAGTTCTTC.